The rows below give T cell receptor beta chains drawn from one sample of a study of CD8 T cells in Susac syndrome. TCRdb processed the immunoSEQ multiplex PCR reads anew with MiXCR; each CDR3 protein has one entry. The sample has approximately 190,000 distinct CDR3 sequences, 93% seen once. The sequencing sample was made of CD4+ T cells from PBMCs. Receptor source: a human donor in good health. Each CDR3 is given with its conserved first and last residue. Fields, in order: V gene, CDR3 length, D gene, CDR3 protein. A D gene is named only where the DNA matches it firmly.

>TRBV6-1|12|TRBD1
CASSQDRGKAFF
>TRBV9|17|TRBD1
CASSSSGQGARNEKLFF
>TRBV12-3/TRBV12-4|13|NA
CASSFLEDTEAFF
>TRBV15|16|NA
CATSRDSGSGANVLTF
>TRBV28|14|NA
CASTPWRGRGTQYF
>TRBV23-1|13|NA
CASDADMNTEAFF
>TRBV19|15|TRBD1
CASTPQGTGSYEQYF
>TRBV3-1|15|NA
CASSQEAGVGGELFF
>TRBV3-1|15|NA
CASSARGGGIEKLFF
>TRBV27|13|NA
CASSLPYGYEQYF
>TRBV3-1|14|NA
CASSQDLWGYEQYF
>TRBV24-1|16|TRBD2
CATSDRLAGGLDEQFF
>TRBV30|16|NA
CAWSVQNGASYNEQFF
>TRBV7-3|13|NA
CASSSVDTDTQYF
>TRBV7-9|14|NA
CASSLELGQETQYF
>TRBV30|14|NA
CAWSGRARQETQYF
>TRBV29-1|14|TRBD1
CSVGGQGAKNIQYF
>TRBV20-1|13|TRBD1
CSAPGQGKYEQYF
>TRBV29-1|12|NA
CSAGLGNDEQFF
>TRBV3-1|13|TRBD1
CASSPDRGVEAFF
>TRBV15|15|NA
CATSRDGQNTGELFF
>TRBV19|13|NA
CASSIAGVPEAFF
>TRBV7-9|13|NA
CASSLEPLGGYTF
>TRBV5-4|15|NA
CASSLDARKHNEQFF
>TRBV6-1|16|TRBD2
CASSARGGVGANVLTF
>TRBV9|15|TRBD1
CASSPSGTGGREQYF
>TRBV28|13|TRBD1
CASRAQGDYGYTF
>TRBV5-6|14|TRBD1
CASSTDRGNYGYTF
>TRBV9|14|NA
CASSPRWGEETQYF
>TRBV7-2|14|NA
CASSLGGRLDTQYF
>TRBV29-1|11|NA
CSVESRGGYTF
>TRBV5-1|15|NA
CASSPGELSSYEQYF
>TRBV5-1|15|NA
CASSSGSSNTGELFF
>TRBV5-1|18|TRBD1
CASSLDGQGLAIGYGYTF
>TRBV15|14|NA
CATSRDTYTGELFF
>TRBV4-1|18|TRBD1
CASRSGTATLRANYGYTF
>TRBV6-9|11|NA
CASLIGETQYF
>TRBV29-1|13|TRBD1
CSVDRGRRETQYF
>TRBV6-5|15|NA
CASSYQPHPSYEQYF
>TRBV5-1|12|NA
CASTSSNYGYTF
>TRBV3-1|14|NA
CASSQAFRGNTIYF
>TRBV7-2|17|TRBD2
CASSYRGSGAPRDTQYF
>TRBV5-1|15|NA
CASSPLWASNSPLHF
>TRBV27|13|TRBD2
CASRGTSGGPQFF
>TRBV28|14|NA
CASSPRGGWNTQYF
>TRBV6-5|12|NA
CASSPPGGGYTF
>TRBV7-3|16|NA
CASSKEGGPYNSPLHF
>TRBV13|17|NA
CASSYGQPSYLQETQYF
>TRBV7-9|15|NA
CASSWGEGASRGYTF
>TRBV20-1|16|TRBD2
CSARDQGLAGVGEQFF
>TRBV5-1|15|TRBD1
CASSFATTGEQGYTF
>TRBV6-2/TRBV6-3|13|NA
CASTNSGTDTQYF